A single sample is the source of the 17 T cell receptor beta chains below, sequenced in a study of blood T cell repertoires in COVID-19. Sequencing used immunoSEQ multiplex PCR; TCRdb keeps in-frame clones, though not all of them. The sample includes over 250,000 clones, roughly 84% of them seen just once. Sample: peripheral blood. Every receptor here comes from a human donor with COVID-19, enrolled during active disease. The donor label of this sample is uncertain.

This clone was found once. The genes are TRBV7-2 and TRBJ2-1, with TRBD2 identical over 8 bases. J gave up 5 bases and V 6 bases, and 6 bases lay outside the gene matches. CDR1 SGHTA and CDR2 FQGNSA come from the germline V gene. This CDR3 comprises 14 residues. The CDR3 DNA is TGTGCCAGCAGTTCACTAGCGGCCGACAATGAGCAGTTCTTC. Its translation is CASSSLAADNEQFF.

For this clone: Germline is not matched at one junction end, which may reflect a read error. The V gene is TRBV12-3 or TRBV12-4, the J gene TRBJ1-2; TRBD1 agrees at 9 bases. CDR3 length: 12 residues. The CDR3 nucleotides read TGTGCCAGCAGTTCCTACCGGGACAGGGCCTGCTTC. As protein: CASSSYRDRACF.

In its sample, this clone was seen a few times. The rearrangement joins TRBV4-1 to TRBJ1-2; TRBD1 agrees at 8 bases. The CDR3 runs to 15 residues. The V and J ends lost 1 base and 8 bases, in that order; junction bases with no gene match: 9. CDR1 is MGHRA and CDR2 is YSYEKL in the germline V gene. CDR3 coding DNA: TGCGCCAGCAGCCAAGGGGACAGGACGATTGCGGGCTACACCTTC. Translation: CASSQGDRTIAGYTF.

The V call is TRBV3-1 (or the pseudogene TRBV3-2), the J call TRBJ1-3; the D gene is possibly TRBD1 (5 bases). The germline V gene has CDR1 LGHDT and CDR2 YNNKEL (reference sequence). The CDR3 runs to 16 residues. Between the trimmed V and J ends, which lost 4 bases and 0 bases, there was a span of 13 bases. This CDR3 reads CASSLGGTHSGNTIYF. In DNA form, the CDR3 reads TGTGCCAGCAGCCTGGGAGGGACTCACTCTGGAAACACCATATATTTT.

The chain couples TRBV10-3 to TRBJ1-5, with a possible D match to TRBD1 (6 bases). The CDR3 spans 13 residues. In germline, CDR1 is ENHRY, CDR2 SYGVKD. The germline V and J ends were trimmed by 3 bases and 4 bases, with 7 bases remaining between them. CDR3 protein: CAISDQGNQPQHF. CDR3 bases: TGTGCCATCAGTGATCAGGGGAATCAGCCCCAGCATTTT.

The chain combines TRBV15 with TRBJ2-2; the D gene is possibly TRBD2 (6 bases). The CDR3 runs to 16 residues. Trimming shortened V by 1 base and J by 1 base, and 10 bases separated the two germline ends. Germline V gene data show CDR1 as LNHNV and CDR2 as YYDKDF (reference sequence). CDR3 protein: CATSRVLAENTGELFF. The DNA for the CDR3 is TGTGCCACCAGCAGAGTACTAGCTGAGAACACCGGGGAGCTGTTTTTT.

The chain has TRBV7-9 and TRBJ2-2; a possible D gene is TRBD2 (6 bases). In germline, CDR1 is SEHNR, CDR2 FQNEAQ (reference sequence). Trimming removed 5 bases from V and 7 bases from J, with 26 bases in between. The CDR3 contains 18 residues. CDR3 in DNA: TGTGCCAGCAGCCCGGACAACCCGGGACTCCATGTAATCGGGGAGCTGTTTTTT. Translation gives CASSPDNPGLHVIGELFF.

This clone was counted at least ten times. CDR3 sequence: CASSIHIGTSGIANTGELFF. In DNA, the CDR3 is TGTGCCAGCAGCATACACATTGGGACTAGCGGGATCGCGAACACCGGGGAGCTGTTTTTT. The rearrangement links TRBV9 to TRBJ2-2; 13 nucleotides match TRBD2. Germline V CDR1 and CDR2: SGDLS, YYNGEE. This CDR3 comprises 20 residues. V lost 4 bases, J lost 0 bases, and 12 bases stayed unmatched.

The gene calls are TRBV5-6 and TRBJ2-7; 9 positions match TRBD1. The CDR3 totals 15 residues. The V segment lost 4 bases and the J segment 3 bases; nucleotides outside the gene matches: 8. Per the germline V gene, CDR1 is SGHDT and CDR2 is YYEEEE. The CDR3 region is CASSPVGQGNYEQYF. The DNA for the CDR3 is TGTGCCAGCAGCCCGGTAGGACAGGGGAACTACGAGCAGTACTTC. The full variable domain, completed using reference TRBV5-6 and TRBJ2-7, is DAGVTQSPTHLIKTRGQQVTLRCSPKSGHDTVSWYQQALGQGPQFIFQYYEEEERQRGNFPDRFSGHQFPNYSSELNVNALLLGDSALYLCASSPVGQGNYEQYFGPGTRLTVT.

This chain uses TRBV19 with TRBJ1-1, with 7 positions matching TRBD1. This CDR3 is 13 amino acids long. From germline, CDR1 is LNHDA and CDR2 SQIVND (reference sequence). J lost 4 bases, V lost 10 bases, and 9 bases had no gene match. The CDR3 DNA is TGTGCCACCAACGACAGGGCGGCCACTGAAGCTTTCTTT. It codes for CATNDRAATEAFF.

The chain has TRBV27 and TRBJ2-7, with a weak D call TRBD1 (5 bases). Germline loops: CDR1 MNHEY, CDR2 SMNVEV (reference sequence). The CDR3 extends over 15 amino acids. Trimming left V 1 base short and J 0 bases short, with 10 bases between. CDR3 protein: CASSLYRQPSYEQYF. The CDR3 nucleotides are TGTGCCAGCAGTTTATATCGACAGCCCTCCTACGAGCAGTACTTC.

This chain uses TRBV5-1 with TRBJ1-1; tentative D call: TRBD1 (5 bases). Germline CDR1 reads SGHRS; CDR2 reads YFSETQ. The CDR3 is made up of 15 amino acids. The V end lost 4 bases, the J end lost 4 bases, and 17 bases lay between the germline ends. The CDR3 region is CASSAVSGGVTEAFF. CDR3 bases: TGCGCCAGCAGCGCCGTCTCGGGAGGGGTCACTGAAGCTTTCTTT.

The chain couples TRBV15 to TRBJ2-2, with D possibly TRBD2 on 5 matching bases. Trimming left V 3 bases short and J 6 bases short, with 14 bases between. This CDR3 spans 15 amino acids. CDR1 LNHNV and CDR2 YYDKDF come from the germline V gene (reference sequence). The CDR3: CATSRETGFPGELFF. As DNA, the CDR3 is TGTGCCACCAGCAGGGAGACGGGATTTCCCGGGGAGCTGTTTTTT.

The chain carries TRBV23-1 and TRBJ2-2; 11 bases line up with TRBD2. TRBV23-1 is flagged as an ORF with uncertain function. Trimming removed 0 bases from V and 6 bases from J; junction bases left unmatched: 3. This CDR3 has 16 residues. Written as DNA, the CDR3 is TGCGCCAGCAGTCAATCTTCACTAGCGGGAGCCGGGGAGCTGTTTTTT. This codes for CASSQSSLAGAGELFF.

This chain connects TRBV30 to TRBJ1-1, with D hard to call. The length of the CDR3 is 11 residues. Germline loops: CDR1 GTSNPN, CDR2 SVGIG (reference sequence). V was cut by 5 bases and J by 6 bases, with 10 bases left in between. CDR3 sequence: CAWAPLAEAFF. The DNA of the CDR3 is TGTGCCTGGGCCCCTTTAGCTGAAGCTTTCTTT.

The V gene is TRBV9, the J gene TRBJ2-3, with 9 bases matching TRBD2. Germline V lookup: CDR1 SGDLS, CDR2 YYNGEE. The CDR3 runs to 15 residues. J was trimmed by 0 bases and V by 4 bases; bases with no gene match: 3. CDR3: CASSQGLASTDTQYF. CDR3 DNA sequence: TGTGCCAGCAGCCAAGGACTAGCGAGCACAGATACGCAGTATTTT.

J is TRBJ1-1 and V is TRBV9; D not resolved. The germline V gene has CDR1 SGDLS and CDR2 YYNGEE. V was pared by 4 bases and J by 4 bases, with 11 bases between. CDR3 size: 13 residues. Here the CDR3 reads CASSYSVGTEAFF. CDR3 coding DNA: TGTGCCAGCAGCTACTCGGTCGGCACTGAAGCTTTCTTT.